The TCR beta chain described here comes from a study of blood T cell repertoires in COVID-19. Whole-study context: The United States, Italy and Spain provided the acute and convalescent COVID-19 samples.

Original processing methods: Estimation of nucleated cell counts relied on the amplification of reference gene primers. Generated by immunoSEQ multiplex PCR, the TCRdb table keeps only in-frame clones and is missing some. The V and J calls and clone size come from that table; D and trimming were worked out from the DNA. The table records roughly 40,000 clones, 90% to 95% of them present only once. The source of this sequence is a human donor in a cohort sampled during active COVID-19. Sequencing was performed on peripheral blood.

The CDR3 reads CASSFQAGESLRGNEKLFF. CDR3 bases: TGTGCCAGCAGCTTCCAGGCAGGGGAGTCCCTGAGGGGTAATGAAAAACTGTTTTTT. The rearrangement joins TRBV5-6 to TRBJ1-4, with D possibly matching TRBD1 (6 bases). CDR1 and CDR2 from the germline V gene are SGHDT and YYEEEE. V lost 2 bases and J 4 bases, leaving 24 bases between the germline ends. CDR3 length: 19 residues.